The present T cell receptor beta chain was sequenced within a study of blood T cell repertoires in COVID-19. Study-level background: T cells, B-cell-depleted T cells, or PBMCs supplied cDNA or gDNA.

The repertoire was sequenced with immunoSEQ multiplex PCR; TCRdb's copy has only in-frame clones and lacks some. The table includes over 200,000 clones, around nine tenths detected once. Those designated as exposed participants met a COVID-19 case within 2 weeks before study entry. Germline CDR1 reads LNHDA; CDR2 reads SQIVND (reference sequence). J was trimmed by 9 bases and V by 5 bases; bases with no gene match: 10. This CDR3 spans 15 amino acids. Sequencing used PBMCs or T cells enriched from blood (not recorded which). This rearrangement joins TRBV19 to TRBJ2-1; 10 nucleotides line up with TRBD2. This clonotype originated in a woman aged 25 to 39 who had been exposed to COVID-19. The DNA for the CDR3 is TGTGCCAGTAGTCCCTGGCTAGCGGGAGAAAGTGAGCAGTTCTTC. Amino acid sequence: CASSPWLAGESEQFF. Together with reference TRBV19 and TRBJ2-1, the CDR3 gives the full variable domain: DGGITQSPKYLFRKEGQNVTLSCEQNLNHDAMYWYRQDPGQGLRLIYYSQIVNDFQKGDIAEGYSVSREKKESFPLTVTSAQKNPTAFYLCASSPWLAGESEQFFGPGTRLTVL.